Listed below are T cell receptor beta chains from one sample, sequenced in a study of cytomegalovirus exposure and HLA in healthy donors. Using immunoSEQ multiplex PCR, the repertoire was profiled, and TCRdb retains in-frame clones only, with some absent. The table records more than 250,000 clones, 86% of them present only once. Sample: PBMCs. The receptor set was obtained from a woman aged 18-29 years in good health and CMV-seronegative. Both conserved end residues are part of each CDR3. D genes are given only for firm matches. Size tells how often a clone was seen (once, few, many) or the class of an expanded clone, and some rows leave it out.

clone size,J gene,CDR3 length,D gene,V gene,CDR3 DNA,CDR3 protein
.,TRBJ2-7,15,.,TRBV18,TGTGCCAGCTCACCATACGGGGGGACAACCCACGAGCAGTACTTC,CASSPYGGTTHEQYF
.,TRBJ1-2,16,.,TRBV6-5,TGTGCCAGCAGTTATTCAACAGCCACATCTCCCTATGGCTACACCTTC,CASSYSTATSPYGYTF
.,TRBJ2-1,13,.,TRBV6-4,TGTGCCAGCAGTGCTGGGAGTGTTAATGAGCAGTTCTTC,CASSAGSVNEQFF
.,TRBJ2-3,15,TRBD1,TRBV28,TGTGCCAGCACGGGGACAGGGCCTAGCACAGATACGCAGTATTTT,CASTGTGPSTDTQYF
.,TRBJ2-1,15,TRBD1,TRBV27,TGTGCCAGCAGTATGGGACAGGGGGGCTACAATGAGCAGTTCTTC,CASSMGQGGYNEQFF
once,TRBJ2-1,16,TRBD2,TRBV18,TGTGCCAGCTCACCCATTGGCGGGGGCTCCTACAATGAGCAGTTCTTC,CASSPIGGGSYNEQFF
.,TRBJ2-3,18,TRBD2,TRBV13,TGTGCCAGCAGCTTAGCTTCGTGGCCGGGAGGGGACACAGATACGCAGTATTTT,CASSLASWPGGDTDTQYF
.,TRBJ1-1,14,.,TRBV27,TGTGCCAGCAGCCAAAATTCAGTTAACACTGAAGCTTTCTTT,CASSQNSVNTEAFF
.,TRBJ2-7,14,.,TRBV4-3,TGCGCCAGCAGCCGAGACGGGGGAATCCACGAGCAGTACTTC,CASSRDGGIHEQYF
.,TRBJ2-1,15,TRBD1,TRBV15,TGTGCCACCAGCAAGACGGGCGACAGGGTCAATGAGCAGTTCTTC,CATSKTGDRVNEQFF
.,TRBJ2-3,16,.,TRBV27,TGTGCCAGCAGCTATATGGGAGGGGGGCCAACAGATACGCAGTATTTT,CASSYMGGGPTDTQYF
.,TRBJ2-7,15,.,TRBV27,TGTGCCAGCAGTTTAGGGCCCTCCCTAACCCTTGAGCAGTACTTC,CASSLGPSLTLEQYF
.,TRBJ1-5,17,.,TRBV7-2,TGTGCCAGCAGCTTATGGGGAGACCTAAATAGCAATCAGCCCCAGCATTTT,CASSLWGDLNSNQPQHF
.,TRBJ2-3,17,.,TRBV29-1,TGCAGCGCCTTAGGGGGACCCCAGTCGCATAGCACAGATACGCAGTATTTT,CSALGGPQSHSTDTQYF
.,TRBJ2-1,15,TRBD2,TRBV5-1,TGCGCCAGCAGCTTGGTTGCGGGAGTAAACAATGAGCAGTTCTTC,CASSLVAGVNNEQFF
.,TRBJ1-1,14,TRBD1,TRBV28,TGTGCCATCGACGGGGGACAGGGGAACACTGAAGCTTTCTTT,CAIDGGQGNTEAFF
.,TRBJ2-7,14,TRBD1,TRBV25-1,TGTGCCAGCACCGGACAGGGGGAAGCCTACGAGCAGTACTTC,CASTGQGEAYEQYF
.,TRBJ1-2,16,.,TRBV4-2,TGTGCCAGCAGCCAAGAGTTAGGCCCGCGGATCTATGGCTACACCTTC,CASSQELGPRIYGYTF
.,TRBJ1-5,15,TRBD1,TRBV7-2,TGTGCCAGCAGCCCCTGGGACAGCACCTATCAGCCCCAGCATTTT,CASSPWDSTYQPQHF
once,TRBJ2-2,13,.,TRBV4-3,TGCGCCAGCAGAAATCTCGGGGGAGGGGAGCTGTTTTTT,CASRNLGGGELFF
few,TRBJ1-5,16,TRBD1,TRBV5-1,TGCGCCAGCAGTCCGACAGGGGGCGGTTACAATCAGCCCCAGCATTTT,CASSPTGGGYNQPQHF
.,TRBJ1-5,13,TRBD1,TRBV10-3,TGTGCCACCGGGACAGATCTAAATCAGCCCCAGCATTTT,CATGTDLNQPQHF
.,TRBJ1-1,20,TRBD1,TRBV5-1,TGCGCCAGCAGCTTGGTGGGATACAGGGGGCAGGGGCGATCGGACACTGAAGCTTTCTTT,CASSLVGYRGQGRSDTEAFF
.,TRBJ2-7,15,TRBD1,TRBV28,TGTGCCAGCACCGAAAGGGGGCTCCTCTCCTACGAGCAGTACTTC,CASTERGLLSYEQYF
.,TRBJ2-5,14,.,TRBV4-2,TGTGCCAGCAGCGACTTTGGCAGGGAAGAGACCCAGTACTTC,CASSDFGREETQYF
.,TRBJ2-1,14,TRBD2,TRBV28,TGTGCCAGCAGTTTCCCCGGAGCGGGACTAAGGCAGTTCTTC,CASSFPGAGLRQFF
.,TRBJ2-1,15,.,TRBV2,TGTGCCGGGGGGCGTGGCGGGAGTTTGCGTGATGAGCAGTTCTTC,CAGGRGGSLRDEQFF
.,TRBJ2-7,19,TRBD2,TRBV7-8,TGTGCCAGCAGCTTACCGCAGCGGGGGGGGAGCGGGCCGAGCTACGAGCAGTACTTC,CASSLPQRGGSGPSYEQYF
.,TRBJ2-3,15,TRBD2,TRBV9,TGTGCCAGCAGCGTAACTAGCGCAAGCACAGATACGCAGTATTTT,CASSVTSASTDTQYF
.,TRBJ2-1,18,TRBD1,TRBV7-3,TGTGCCAGCAGCTTACGGCCCCCGGGACAGGGGTTTTTAAATGAGCAGTTCTTC,CASSLRPPGQGFLNEQFF
.,TRBJ2-7,16,TRBD2,TRBV4-2,TGTGCCAGCAGCCCCGAATCGCGGGAGGGTCCCTACGAGCAGTACTTC,CASSPESREGPYEQYF
.,TRBJ2-7,17,.,TRBV27,TGTGCCAGCAGTCCCGAAGGGGGCAGGCGGAGGGCCTACGAGCAGTACTTC,CASSPEGGRRRAYEQYF
.,TRBJ2-1,13,.,TRBV7-2,TGTGCCAGCAGGTACACCGGGGTCCCGGGGCAGTTCTTC,CASRYTGVPGQFF
.,TRBJ2-2,17,.,TRBV15,TGTGCCACCAGCAGAGCGCTACTGATCCCGAACACCGGGGAGCTGTTTTTT,CATSRALLIPNTGELFF
.,TRBJ2-1,13,TRBD2,TRBV27,TGTGCCAGCAGTCCCGGGGGGGACAATGAGCAGTTCTTC,CASSPGGDNEQFF
.,TRBJ2-2,16,TRBD1,TRBV7-3,TGTGCCAGCAGCGCCCCGGGACAGGGGGCAACCGGGGAGCTGTTTTTT,CASSAPGQGATGELFF
.,TRBJ2-7,17,TRBD2,TRBV12-5,TGTGCTAGTGGTTTGGTGGTAGCGGGAGGCACCGCCTACGAGCAGTACTTC,CASGLVVAGGTAYEQYF
.,TRBJ2-5,13,.,TRBV5-1,TGCGCCAGCAGCTTAACAGATGGCGAGACCCAGTACTTC,CASSLTDGETQYF
.,TRBJ2-2,16,TRBD1,TRBV9,TGTGCCAGCAGCGCCAGACAGGGGGCGGGCACCGGGGAGCTGTTTTTT,CASSARQGAGTGELFF
.,TRBJ2-3,16,TRBD1,TRBV9,TGTGCCAGCAGCGTAGATTGGGACAGGGGCCCGGATACGCAGTATTTT,CASSVDWDRGPDTQYF
.,TRBJ2-3,18,TRBD2,TRBV9,TGTGCCAGCAGCCCCCACTCGGGGACTAGCGGACTCACAGATACGCAGTATTTT,CASSPHSGTSGLTDTQYF
.,TRBJ2-1,15,TRBD1,TRBV11-2,TGTGCCAGCAGCTTAAGGCAGGGGGTTTACAATGAGCAGTTCTTC,CASSLRQGVYNEQFF
.,TRBJ2-1,15,.,TRBV5-1,TGCGCCAGCAGCTTGGCAGACTCTGTCTACAATGAGCAGTTCTTC,CASSLADSVYNEQFF
.,TRBJ2-3,15,.,TRBV6-5,TGTGCCAGCAGTCGCCGACAGGCGTCCCCAGATACGCAGTATTTT,CASSRRQASPDTQYF
.,TRBJ1-1,15,.,TRBV7-9,TGTGCCAGCAGTCAGTACAGGGCGGAGCACACTGAAGCTTTCTTT,CASSQYRAEHTEAFF
once,TRBJ1-3,17,.,TRBV7-6,TGTGCCAGCAGCTTAGGTCTGGGCCTCGCCTCTGGAAACACCATATATTTT,CASSLGLGLASGNTIYF
.,TRBJ2-1,14,.,TRBV7-2,TGTGCCAGCAGCTTTGGTAGCTCCTACAATGAGCAGTTCTTC,CASSFGSSYNEQFF
.,TRBJ2-7,15,.,TRBV7-2,TGTGCCAGCAGCTTAGAGGTCGGGGAAATCTACGAGCAGTACTTC,CASSLEVGEIYEQYF
once,TRBJ1-5,16,.,TRBV28,TGTGCCAGCAGTTTCGCGCAGGGTCTTAATGTGCAGCCCCAGCATTTT,CASSFAQGLNVQPQHF
.,TRBJ2-1,15,TRBD2,TRBV7-2,TGTGCCAGCAGCCCACGGGAGGGGGTTTACAATGAGCAGTTCTTC,CASSPREGVYNEQFF
.,TRBJ2-5,17,.,TRBV11-2,TGTGCCAGCAGCCAGGCCCTCGGCGTTATATTGCGAGAGACCCAGTACTTC,CASSQALGVILRETQYF
once,TRBJ1-1,18,.,TRBV27,TGTGCCAGCAGTACCCTCGCCGGGCAGGGGAATGATTACACTGAAGCTTTCTTT,CASSTLAGQGNDYTEAFF
.,TRBJ2-7,16,TRBD2,TRBV4-2,TGTGCCAGCAGCCAAGCTCTAGCGGGGCCGAGATACGAGCAGTACTTC,CASSQALAGPRYEQYF
.,TRBJ2-2,16,.,TRBV5-8,TGTGCCAGCAGCTTGGCCGTGGAGGTTCTGGGCGGGGAGCTGTTTTTT,CASSLAVEVLGGELFF
.,TRBJ1-3,14,TRBD1,TRBV18,TGTGCCAGCTCACCTGGACAGGTGGGAAACACCATATATTTT,CASSPGQVGNTIYF